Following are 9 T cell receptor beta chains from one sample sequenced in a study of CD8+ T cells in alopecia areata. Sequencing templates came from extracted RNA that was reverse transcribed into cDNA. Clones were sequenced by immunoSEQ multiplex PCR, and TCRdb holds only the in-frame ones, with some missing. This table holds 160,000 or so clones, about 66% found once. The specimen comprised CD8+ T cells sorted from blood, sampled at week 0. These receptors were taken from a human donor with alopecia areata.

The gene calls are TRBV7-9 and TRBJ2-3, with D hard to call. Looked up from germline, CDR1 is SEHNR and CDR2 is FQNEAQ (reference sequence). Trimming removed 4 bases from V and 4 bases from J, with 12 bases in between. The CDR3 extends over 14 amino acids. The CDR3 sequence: CASSSPQYPDTQYF. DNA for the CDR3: TGTGCCAGCAGCTCCCCGCAGTACCCAGATACGCAGTATTTT.

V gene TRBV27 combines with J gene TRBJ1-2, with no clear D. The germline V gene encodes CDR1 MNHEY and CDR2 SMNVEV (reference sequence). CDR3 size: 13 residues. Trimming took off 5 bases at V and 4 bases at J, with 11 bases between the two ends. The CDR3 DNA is TGTGCCAGCAGTCCCACACGCTCCTATGGCTACACCTTC. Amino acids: CASSPTRSYGYTF.

In DNA, the CDR3 is TGTGCCACCAGCAGAGCGGCGGATCAGCCCCAGCATTTT. Protein product: CATSRAADQPQHF. V is TRBV15 and J is TRBJ1-5; D ambiguous. The CDR3 has 13 residues. Trimming removed 1 base from V and 5 bases from J, with 6 bases in between. The V gene's germline CDR1 is LNHNV and CDR2 YYDKDF (reference sequence).

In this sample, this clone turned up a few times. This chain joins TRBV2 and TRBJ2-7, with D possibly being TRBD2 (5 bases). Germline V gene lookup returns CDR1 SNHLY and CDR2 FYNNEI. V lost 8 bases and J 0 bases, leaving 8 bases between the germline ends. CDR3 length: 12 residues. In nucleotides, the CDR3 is TGTGCCAGCCGGAGGTCCTCCTACGAGCAGTACTTC. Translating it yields CASRRSSYEQYF. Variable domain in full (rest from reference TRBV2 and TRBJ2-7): EPEVTQTPSHQVTQMGQEVILRCVPISNHLYFYWYRQILGQKVEFLVSFYNNEISEKSEIFDDQFSVERPDGSNFTLKIRSTKLEDSAMYFCASRRSSYEQYFGPGTRLTVT.

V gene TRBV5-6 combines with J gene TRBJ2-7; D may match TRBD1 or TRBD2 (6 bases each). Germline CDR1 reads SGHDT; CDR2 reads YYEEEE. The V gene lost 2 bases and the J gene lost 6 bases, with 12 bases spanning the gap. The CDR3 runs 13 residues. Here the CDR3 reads CASSFGGTPEQYF. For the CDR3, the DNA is TGTGCCAGCAGCTTCGGCGGGACACCCGAGCAGTACTTC.

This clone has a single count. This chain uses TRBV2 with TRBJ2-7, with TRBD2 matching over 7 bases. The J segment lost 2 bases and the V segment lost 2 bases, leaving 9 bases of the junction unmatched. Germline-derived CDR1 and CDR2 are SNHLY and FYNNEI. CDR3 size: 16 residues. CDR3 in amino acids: CASSELGGTDTYEQYF. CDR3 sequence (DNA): TGTGCCAGCAGTGAATTGGGGGGGACTGATACCTACGAGCAGTACTTC.

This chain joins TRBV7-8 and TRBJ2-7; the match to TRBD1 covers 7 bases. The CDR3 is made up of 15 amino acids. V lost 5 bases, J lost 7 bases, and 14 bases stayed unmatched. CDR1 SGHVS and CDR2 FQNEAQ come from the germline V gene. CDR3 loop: CASSQQGSPTGEQYF. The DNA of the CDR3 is TGTGCCAGCAGCCAACAGGGGTCCCCAACTGGGGAGCAGTACTTC.

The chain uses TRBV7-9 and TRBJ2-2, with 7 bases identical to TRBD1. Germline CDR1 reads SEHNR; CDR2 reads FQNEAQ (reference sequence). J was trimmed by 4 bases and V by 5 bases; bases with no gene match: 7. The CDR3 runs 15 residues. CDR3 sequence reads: CASSPYRGSTGELFF. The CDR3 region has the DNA TGTGCCAGCAGCCCCTACAGGGGTAGCACCGGGGAGCTGTTTTTT. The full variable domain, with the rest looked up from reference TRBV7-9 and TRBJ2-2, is DTGVSQNPRHKITKRGQNVTFRCDPISEHNRLYWYRQTLGQGPEFLTYFQNEAQLEKSRLLSDRFSAERPKGSFSTLEIQRTEQGDSAMYLCASSPYRGSTGELFFGEGSRLTVL.

CDR3 coding DNA: TGCAGCGTGGAGGGGGCCCCACCATTAAGCGGGACCCAGTACTTC. It encodes CSVEGAPPLSGTQYF. V and J are TRBV29-1 and TRBJ2-5; D possibly corresponds to TRBD1 (7 bases). The CDR3 loop spans 15 amino acids. CDR1 SQVTM and CDR2 ANQGSEA come from the germline V gene. V lost 6 bases, J lost 7 bases, and 24 bases lay in between.